This T cell receptor beta chain was profiled in a study of vaccination and CD4 T cells after COVID-19. Overall study: The BNT162b2 or mRNA-1273 vaccine was given to participants in two doses. Culture controls were given either a CEFX pool, an HIV-1 Nef pool, or no peptide.

This clonotype is large (0.1 to 1%) within its sample. Its antigen is as yet unknown. Germline V gives CDR1 LNHDA, CDR2 SQIVND (reference sequence). V lost 2 bases to trimming and J lost 0 bases, with 8 bases between them. This CDR3 spans 14 amino acids. Documented treatment: roughly ten-day PBMC culture with coronavirus spike peptide pools or control peptides (ViraFEST assay). Gathered ahead of the COVID-19 pandemic (2011-2018) were the CD4+ T cells of the unexposed donor. The Oncomine TCR Beta short-read assay was applied to DNA of cultured CD4+ T cells. Each CDR3 protein gets one entry after TCRdb re-called the PCR reads with MiXCR. The repertoire includes several hundred distinct CDR3 sequences, under 9% of them detected once, and 16% sits in the top ten.

This sequence joins TRBV19 and TRBJ2-7; possibly TRBD1 or TRBD2 for D (5 bases each). The clonotype comes from a human donor in good health. The material sequenced was CD4+ T cells from blood, cultured in vitro. This CDR3 reads CASSIMRGSYEQYF. Here the CDR3 DNA reads TGTGCCAGTAGTATAATGAGGGGCTCCTACGAGCAGTACTTC.